The sequence of this T cell receptor beta chain was determined in a study of blood T cell repertoires in COVID-19. TCRdb's table, derived via immunoSEQ multiplex PCR, lists solely in-frame clones and lacks some. The sample lists over 300,000 clones, around four fifths occurring once. The CDR3 contains 14 residues. The trim removed 4 bases at V and 6 bases at J, leaving 5 bases unmatched. In germline, CDR1 is SGHRS, CDR2 YFSETQ. The material sequenced was peripheral blood. V gene TRBV5-1 combines with J gene TRBJ1-2; 11 nucleotides line up with TRBD1. This receptor was taken from a woman between 50 and 59 years old with acute or convalescent COVID-19. CDR3 sequence reads: CASSLGQGADGYTF. As DNA, the CDR3 is TGCGCCAGCAGCCTTGGACAGGGGGCTGATGGCTACACCTTC.